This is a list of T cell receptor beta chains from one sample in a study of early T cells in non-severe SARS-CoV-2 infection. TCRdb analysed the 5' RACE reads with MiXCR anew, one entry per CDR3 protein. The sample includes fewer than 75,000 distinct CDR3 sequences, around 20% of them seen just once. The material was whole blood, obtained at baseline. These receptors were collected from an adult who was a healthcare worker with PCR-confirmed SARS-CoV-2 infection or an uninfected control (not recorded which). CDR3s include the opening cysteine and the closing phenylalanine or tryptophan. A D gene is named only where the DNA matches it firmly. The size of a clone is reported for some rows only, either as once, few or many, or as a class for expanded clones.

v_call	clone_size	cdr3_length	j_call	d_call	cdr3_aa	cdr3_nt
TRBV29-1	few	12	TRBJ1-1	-	CSGREGGTEAFF	TGCAGCGGGCGAGAGGGTGGCACTGAAGCTTTCTTT
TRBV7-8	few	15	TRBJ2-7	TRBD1	CASSHPGTEAYEQYF	TGTGCCAGCAGCCATCCCGGGACAGAAGCCTACGAGCAGTACTTC
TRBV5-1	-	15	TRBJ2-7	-	CASSFGPGNPYEQYF	TGCGCCAGCAGCTTCGGGCCCGGGAATCCTTACGAGCAGTACTTC
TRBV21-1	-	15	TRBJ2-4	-	CAKKGRLLAKNIQYF	TGTGCCAAGAAGGGGAGGTTACTAGCCAAAAACATTCAGTACTTC
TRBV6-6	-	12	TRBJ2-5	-	CASSDYQETQYF	TGTGCCAGCAGTGACTACCAAGAGACCCAGTACTTC
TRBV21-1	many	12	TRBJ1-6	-	CASRDRNSPLHF	TGTGCCAGTCGGGACAGAAATTCACCCCTCCACTTT
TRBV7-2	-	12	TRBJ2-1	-	CASSLNSDEQFF	TGTGCCAGCAGCTTAAACTCCGATGAGCAGTTCTTC
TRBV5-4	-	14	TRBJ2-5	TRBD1	CAIQGRGPQETQYF	TGTGCCATACAGGGAAGGGGGCCGCAAGAGACCCAGTACTTC
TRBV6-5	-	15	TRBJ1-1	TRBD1	CASSYAGTGGTEAFF	TGTGCCAGCAGTTACGCCGGGACAGGGGGGACTGAAGCTTTCTTT
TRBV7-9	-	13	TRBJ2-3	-	CASSSTARDTQYF	TGTGCCAGCAGCTCGACAGCAAGGGATACGCAGTATTTT